This is a list of T cell receptor beta chains from one sample in a study of shared clonotypes between healthy human individuals. The data were produced by immunoSEQ multiplex PCR, yet TCRdb's version contains in-frame clones alone and is incomplete. The sample yields about 1.5 million clones, around 98% seen once. Sequencing was performed on naive CD4+ T cells sorted from blood. These receptors were obtained from a man in his thirties or forties in good health. Both conserved end residues are part of each CDR3. A D gene is named only where the DNA matches it firmly. Size values are once, few and many counts, or a class for expanded clones, and some rows have none.

V,J,size,D,CDR3,DNA
TRBV7-9,TRBJ2-1,NA,TRBD2,CASSLGGLAGEYNEQFF,TGTGCCAGCAGCTTGGGGGGACTAGCGGGAGAGTACAATGAGCAGTTCTTC
TRBV14,TRBJ1-1,NA,NA,CASSPPADTEAFF,TGTGCCAGCAGCCCCCCCGCGGACACTGAAGCTTTCTTT
TRBV28,TRBJ2-5,NA,TRBD2,CASSLNSGIQETQYF,TGTGCCAGCAGCCTAAATAGCGGGATACAAGAGACCCAGTACTTC
TRBV30,TRBJ1-1,NA,TRBD1,CASRPGQGMNTEAFF,TGTGCCTCACGACCGGGACAGGGCATGAACACTGAAGCTTTCTTT
TRBV15,TRBJ2-6,NA,NA,CATSRDGGGANVLTF,TGTGCCACCAGCAGAGATGGGGGTGGGGCCAACGTCCTGACTTTC
TRBV7-6,TRBJ2-7,NA,TRBD2,CASSLAVASGSGTYEQYF,TGTGCCAGCAGCTTAGCGGTCGCTAGCGGATCGGGTACTTACGAGCAGTACTTC
TRBV2,TRBJ2-1,NA,NA,CASRIDSIPNNEQFF,TGTGCCAGCAGGATCGACTCCATTCCGAATAATGAGCAGTTCTTC
TRBV7-2,TRBJ2-7,NA,TRBD1,CASSSRDRVYEQYF,TGTGCCAGCAGTTCCCGGGACAGGGTTTACGAGCAGTACTTC
TRBV27,TRBJ2-7,NA,TRBD1,CASGLRTGNPYEQYF,TGTGCCAGCGGGTTGAGGACAGGGAACCCCTACGAGCAGTACTTC
TRBV19,TRBJ2-1,NA,NA,CASTPQGWRGYNEQFF,TGTGCCAGTACCCCCCAAGGGTGGCGGGGCTACAATGAGCAGTTCTTC
TRBV27,TRBJ2-5,once,NA,CASSPIGSGETQYF,TGTGCCAGCAGTCCAATCGGGTCAGGGGAGACCCAGTACTTC
TRBV20-1,TRBJ1-1,NA,NA,CSAGRNTEAFF,TGCAGTGCGGGGAGGAACACTGAAGCTTTCTTT
TRBV27,TRBJ2-1,NA,NA,CASSFDYNEQFF,TGTGCCAGCAGTTTCGACTACAATGAGCAGTTCTTC
TRBV5-1,TRBJ1-1,NA,NA,CASSLGTGSTEAFF,TGCGCCAGCAGCTTGGGTACAGGGAGCACTGAAGCTTTCTTT
TRBV4-3,TRBJ2-2,NA,TRBD1,CASSQGWDRGTGELFF,TGCGCCAGCAGCCAAGGGTGGGACAGGGGGACCGGGGAGCTGTTTTTT
TRBV2,TRBJ2-2,NA,TRBD2,CASSGLAGGSGELFF,TGTGCCAGCAGTGGCCTAGCGGGAGGGTCCGGGGAGCTGTTTTTT
TRBV5-4,TRBJ2-2,NA,NA,CASSFLGLNTGELFF,TGTGCCAGCAGCTTCCTTGGACTCAACACCGGGGAGCTGTTTTTT
TRBV5-8,TRBJ2-7,NA,TRBD2,CASSSRTSGSYEQYF,TGTGCCAGCAGCTCCCGGACTAGCGGATCCTACGAGCAGTACTTC
TRBV5-6,TRBJ1-1,NA,NA,CASSLVQGMNTEAFF,TGTGCCAGCAGCTTGGTACAGGGAATGAACACTGAAGCTTTCTTT
TRBV6-1,TRBJ2-5,NA,NA,CASKKGQETQYF,TGTGCCAGCAAGAAGGGGCAAGAGACCCAGTACTTC
TRBV2,TRBJ2-3,NA,NA,CASSEDTSGPDTQYF,TGTGCCAGCAGTGAAGATACGTCGGGCCCAGATACGCAGTATTTT
TRBV7-9,TRBJ2-7,NA,TRBD2,CASSRLAGGTYEQYF,TGTGCCAGCAGCCGACTAGCGGGAGGTACCTACGAGCAGTACTTC
TRBV7-2,TRBJ2-2,once,TRBD1,CASSEGQGANGELFF,TGTGCCAGCAGCGAGGGACAGGGGGCGAACGGGGAGCTGTTTTTT
TRBV5-1,TRBJ2-7,NA,NA,CASSHLDRYEQYF,TGCGCCAGCAGCCACCTAGACAGGTACGAGCAGTACTTC
TRBV5-1,TRBJ2-2,NA,TRBD1,CASSPFRGLDTGELFF,TGCGCCAGCAGCCCCTTCAGGGGGCTGGACACCGGGGAGCTGTTTTTT